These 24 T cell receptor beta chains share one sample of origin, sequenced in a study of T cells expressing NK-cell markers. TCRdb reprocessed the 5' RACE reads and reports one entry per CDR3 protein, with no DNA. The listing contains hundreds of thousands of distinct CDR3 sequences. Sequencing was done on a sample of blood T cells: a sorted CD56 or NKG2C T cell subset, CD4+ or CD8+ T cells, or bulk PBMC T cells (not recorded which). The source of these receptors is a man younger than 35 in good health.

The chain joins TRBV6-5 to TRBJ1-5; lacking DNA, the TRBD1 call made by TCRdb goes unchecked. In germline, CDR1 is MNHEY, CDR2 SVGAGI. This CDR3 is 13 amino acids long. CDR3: CASRRDTNQPQHF.

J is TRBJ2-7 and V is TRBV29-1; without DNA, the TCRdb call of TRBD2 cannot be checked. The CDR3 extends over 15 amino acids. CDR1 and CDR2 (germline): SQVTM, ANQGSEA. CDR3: CSVEDPQRESVEQYF.

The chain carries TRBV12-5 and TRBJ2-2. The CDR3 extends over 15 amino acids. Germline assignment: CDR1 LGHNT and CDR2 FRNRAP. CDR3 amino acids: CASGPRTTNTGELFF.

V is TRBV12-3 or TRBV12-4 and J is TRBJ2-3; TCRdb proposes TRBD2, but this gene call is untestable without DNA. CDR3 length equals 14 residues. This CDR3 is CASSLIGAADTQYF.

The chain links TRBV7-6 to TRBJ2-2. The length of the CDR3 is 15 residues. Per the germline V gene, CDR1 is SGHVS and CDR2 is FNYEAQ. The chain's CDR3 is CASSLWRQNTGELFF.

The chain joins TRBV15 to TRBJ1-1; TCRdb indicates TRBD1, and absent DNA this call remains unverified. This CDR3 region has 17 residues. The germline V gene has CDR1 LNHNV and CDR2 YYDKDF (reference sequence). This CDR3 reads CATSREQGAYLNTEAFF.

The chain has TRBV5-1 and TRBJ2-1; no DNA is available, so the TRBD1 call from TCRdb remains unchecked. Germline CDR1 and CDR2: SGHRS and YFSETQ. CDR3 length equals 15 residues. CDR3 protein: CASSLDGTGRTEQFF.

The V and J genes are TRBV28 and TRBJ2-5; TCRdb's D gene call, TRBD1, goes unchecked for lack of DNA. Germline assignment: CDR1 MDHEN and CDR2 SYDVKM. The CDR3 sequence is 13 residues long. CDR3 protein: CASCPQGEETQYF.

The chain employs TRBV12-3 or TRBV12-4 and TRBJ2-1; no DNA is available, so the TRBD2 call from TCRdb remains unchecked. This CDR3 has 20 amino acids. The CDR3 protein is CASSGQGPDLGLAGTNEQFF.

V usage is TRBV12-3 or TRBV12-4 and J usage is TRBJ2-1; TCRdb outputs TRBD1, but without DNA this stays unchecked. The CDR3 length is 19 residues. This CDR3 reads CASSSPGRGQGGLSNEQFF.

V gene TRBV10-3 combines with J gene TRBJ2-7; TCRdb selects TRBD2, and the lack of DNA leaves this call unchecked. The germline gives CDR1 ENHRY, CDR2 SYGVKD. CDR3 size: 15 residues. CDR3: CAIRQALVKTYEQYF.

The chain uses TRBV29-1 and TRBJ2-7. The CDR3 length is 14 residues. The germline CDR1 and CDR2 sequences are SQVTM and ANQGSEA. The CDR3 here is CSVYPTTTENEQYF.

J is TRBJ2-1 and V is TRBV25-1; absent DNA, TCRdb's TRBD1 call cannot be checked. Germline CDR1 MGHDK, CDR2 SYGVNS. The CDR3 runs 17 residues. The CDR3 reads CASSPQRGGFYVNEQFF.

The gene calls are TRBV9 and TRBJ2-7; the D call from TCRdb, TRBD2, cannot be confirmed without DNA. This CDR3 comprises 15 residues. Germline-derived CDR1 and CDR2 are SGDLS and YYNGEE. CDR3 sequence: CASSVTGRAGYEQYF.

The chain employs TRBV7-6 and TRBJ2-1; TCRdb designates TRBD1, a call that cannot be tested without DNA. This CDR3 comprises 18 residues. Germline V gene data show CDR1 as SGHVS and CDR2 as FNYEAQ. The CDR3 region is CASSLGLISGSGSTEQFF.

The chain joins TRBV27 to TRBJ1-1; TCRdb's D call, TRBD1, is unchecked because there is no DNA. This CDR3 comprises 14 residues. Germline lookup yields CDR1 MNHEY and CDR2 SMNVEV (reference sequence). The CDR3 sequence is CASSLPGRNTEAFF.

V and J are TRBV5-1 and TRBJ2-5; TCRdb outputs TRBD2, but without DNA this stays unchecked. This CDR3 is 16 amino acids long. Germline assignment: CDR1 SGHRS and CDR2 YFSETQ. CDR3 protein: CASSSHRAHQQETQYF.

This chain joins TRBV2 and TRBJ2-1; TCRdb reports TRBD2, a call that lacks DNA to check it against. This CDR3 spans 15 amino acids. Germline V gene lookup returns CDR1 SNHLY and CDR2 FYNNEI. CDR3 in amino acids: CASSPSLPMAHEQFF.

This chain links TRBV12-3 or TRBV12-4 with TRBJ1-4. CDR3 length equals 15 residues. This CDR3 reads CASSYRAATNEKLFF.

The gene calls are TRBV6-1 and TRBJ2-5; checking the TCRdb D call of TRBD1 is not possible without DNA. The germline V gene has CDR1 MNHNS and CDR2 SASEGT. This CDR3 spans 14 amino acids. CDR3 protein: CASNPSLRVETQYF.

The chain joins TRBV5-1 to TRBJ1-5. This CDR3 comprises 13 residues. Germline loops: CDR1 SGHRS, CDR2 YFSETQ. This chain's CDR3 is CASSLESGQPQHF. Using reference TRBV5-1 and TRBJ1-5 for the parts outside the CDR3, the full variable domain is KAGVTQTPRYLIKTRGQQVTLSCSPISGHRSVSWYQQTPGQGLQFLFEYFSETQRNKGNFPGRFSGRQFSNSRSEMNVSTLELGDSALYLCASSLESGQPQHFGDGTRLSIL.

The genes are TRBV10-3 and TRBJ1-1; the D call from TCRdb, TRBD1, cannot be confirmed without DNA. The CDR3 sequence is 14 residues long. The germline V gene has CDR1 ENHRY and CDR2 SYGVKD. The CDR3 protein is CAISVGGQRTEAFF.

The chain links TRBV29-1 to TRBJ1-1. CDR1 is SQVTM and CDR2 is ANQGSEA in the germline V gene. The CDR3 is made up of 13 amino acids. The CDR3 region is CSVVVFMNTEAFF.

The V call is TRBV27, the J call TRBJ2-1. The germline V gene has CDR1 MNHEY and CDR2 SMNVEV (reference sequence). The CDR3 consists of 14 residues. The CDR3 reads CASSLFNYPNEQFF.